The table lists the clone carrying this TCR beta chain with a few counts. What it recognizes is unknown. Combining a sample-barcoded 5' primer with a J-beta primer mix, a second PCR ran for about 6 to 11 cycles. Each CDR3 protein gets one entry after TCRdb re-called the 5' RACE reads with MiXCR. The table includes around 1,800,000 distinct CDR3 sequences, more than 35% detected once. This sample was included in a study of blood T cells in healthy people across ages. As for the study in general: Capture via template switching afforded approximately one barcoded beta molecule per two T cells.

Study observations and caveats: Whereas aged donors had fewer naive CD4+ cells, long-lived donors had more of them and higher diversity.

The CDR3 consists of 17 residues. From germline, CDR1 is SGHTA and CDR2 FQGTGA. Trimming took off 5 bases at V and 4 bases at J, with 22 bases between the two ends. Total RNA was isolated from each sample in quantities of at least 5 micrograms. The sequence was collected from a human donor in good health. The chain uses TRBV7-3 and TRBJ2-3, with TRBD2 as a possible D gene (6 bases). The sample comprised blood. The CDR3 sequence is CASSKRLYPGGADTQYF. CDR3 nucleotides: TGTGCCAGCAGCAAACGTTTGTATCCCGGGGGTGCAGATACGCAGTATTTT.